A single sample is the source of the 20 T cell receptor beta chains below, sequenced in a study of blood T cell repertoires in COVID-19. Generated by immunoSEQ multiplex PCR, the TCRdb table keeps only in-frame clones and is missing some. The sample carries hundreds of thousands of clones, about 85% recorded once. Sequenced input: PBMCs or T cells enriched from blood (not recorded which). The receptors were sampled from a woman aged 50 to 65 who had recovered from COVID-19.

This clone occurred once. V is TRBV27 and J is TRBJ2-7; D possibly corresponds to TRBD1 (6 bases). The V and J ends lost 5 bases and 1 base respectively, with 15 bases between them. The germline gives CDR1 MNHEY, CDR2 SMNVEV (reference sequence). The CDR3 runs 15 residues. The CDR3 DNA reads as TGTGCCAGCAGTGCCTACCCGGGACAATCCTACGAGCAGTACTTC. It translates to CASSAYPGQSYEQYF.

V is TRBV7-8 and J is TRBJ2-7; D is perhaps TRBD1 (5 bases). Germline V gives CDR1 SGHVS, CDR2 FQNEAQ. This CDR3 is built from 13 residues. Trimming took 2 bases from V and 7 from J, leaving 12 bases between them. The CDR3 sequence: CASSLLRDREQYF. The CDR3 region has the DNA TGTGCCAGCAGCTTACTCAGGGATAGGGAGCAGTACTTC.

The rearrangement joins TRBV11-2 to TRBJ2-3, with TRBD2 matching 8 bases. Per the germline V gene, CDR1 is SGHAT and CDR2 is FQNNGV. This CDR3 spans 15 amino acids. J gave up 4 bases and V 1 base, and 4 bases lay outside the gene matches. The CDR3 nucleotides are TGTGCCAGCAGCTTAGTCCAGCGGGGGCCAGATACGCAGTATTTT. Amino acid sequence: CASSLVQRGPDTQYF.

As DNA, the CDR3 is TGTGCCAGCAGTGAGACTAGTTCCTCGGATACGCAGTATTTT. Encoded protein: CASSETSSSDTQYF. The genes are TRBV2 and TRBJ2-3; D is perhaps TRBD2 (6 bases). Germline V gives CDR1 SNHLY, CDR2 FYNNEI. The CDR3 totals 14 residues. V was trimmed by 3 bases and J by 6 bases, leaving 13 bases between them.

The V call is TRBV27, the J call TRBJ1-1; 7 bases align to TRBD1. Trimming at V came to 6 bases and at J to 1 base, leaving 8 bases not matched to a gene. There are 15 residues in the CDR3. Germline CDR1 and CDR2: MNHEY and SMNVEV (reference sequence). In nucleotides, the CDR3 is TGTGCCAGCAGGAGACAGGGTAGGGAGAACACTGAAGCTTTCTTT. This encodes CASRRQGRENTEAFF.

V and J are TRBV9 and TRBJ1-2; perhaps TRBD1 as D (5 bases). Per germline, CDR1 SGDLS and CDR2 YYNGEE. The CDR3 contains 14 residues. Deletions cut 3 bases from V and 4 bases from J, with 13 bases between. The DNA of the CDR3 is TGTGCCAGCAGCGCCGGGCAGGGTGGCTATGGCTACACCTTC. Translated: CASSAGQGGYGYTF.

In its sample, this clone was seen once. This chain connects TRBV28 to TRBJ2-3, with 9 positions matching TRBD2. Unmatched junction bases numbered 6, after V lost 6 bases and J lost 2 bases. The CDR3 has 15 amino acids. The germline gives CDR1 MDHEN, CDR2 SYDVKM. CDR3 DNA sequence: TGTGCCAGCAGATTAGCGGGGGAACTCACAGATACGCAGTATTTT. Its protein is CASRLAGELTDTQYF.

The V gene is TRBV5-1, the J gene TRBJ2-5; D may be TRBD2 (5 bases). Between the trimmed V and J ends, which lost 0 bases and 5 bases, there was a span of 11 bases. CDR1 is SGHRS, CDR2 YFSETQ, per germline. CDR3 length: 14 amino acids. CDR3 residues: CASSLVRPSETQYF. The DNA for the CDR3 is TGCGCCAGCAGCTTGGTACGGCCTAGCGAGACCCAGTACTTC.

This clone has only one observation. The chain employs TRBV7-2 and TRBJ2-7, with D possibly being TRBD1 (5 bases). The CDR3 sequence is 13 residues long. The germline V and J ends were trimmed by 1 base and 12 bases, with 16 bases remaining between them. Germline CDR1 reads SGHTA; CDR2 reads FQGNSA. The CDR3 DNA reads TGTGCCAGCAGCTTAGAGGCAGGGCCCCCCCCGTACTTC. This codes for CASSLEAGPPPYF.

This clone has only one observation. The gene calls are TRBV6-5 and TRBJ2-1; TRBD2 aligns across 11 bases. The CDR3 is made up of 14 amino acids. Germline assignment: CDR1 MNHEY and CDR2 SVGAGI. Trimming took 10 bases from V and 9 from J; bases not matched to a gene: 11. The DNA for the CDR3 is TGTGCCACCCCTACTAGCGGGAGCCAAGTTGAGCAGTTCTTC. This codes for CATPTSGSQVEQFF.

This chain connects TRBV5-4 to TRBJ1-6; TRBD1 might be the D (5 bases). V shed 3 bases and J shed 7 bases, with 14 bases lying between them. The CDR3 extends over 15 amino acids. Germline V gene lookup returns CDR1 SGHNT and CDR2 YYREEE (reference sequence). The CDR3 here is CASSSGGVGNSPLHF. CDR3 coding DNA: TGTGCCAGCAGCTCCGGAGGGGTTGGCAATTCACCCCTCCACTTT.

The chain carries TRBV2 and TRBJ1-4, with a weak D call TRBD1 (6 bases). The CDR3 consists of 15 residues. Germline CDR1 reads SNHLY; CDR2 reads FYNNEI. The ends were cut back, 6 bases at V and 0 bases at J, with 11 bases in the middle. The CDR3 DNA reads as TGTGCCAGCAGACCACAGGGAACAACTAATGAAAAACTGTTTTTT. Residues: CASRPQGTTNEKLFF.

The genes are TRBV28 and TRBJ1-4, with D perhaps TRBD1 (6 bases). Per germline, CDR1 MDHEN and CDR2 SYDVKM. The CDR3 totals 13 residues. V was clipped by 8 bases and J by 6 bases, with 13 bases between them. The chain's CDR3 is CASQTAGDEKLFF. The CDR3 nucleotides are TGTGCCAGCCAAACCGCAGGGGATGAAAAACTGTTTTTT.

This chain uses TRBV7-9 with TRBJ2-7, with 8 positions matching TRBD1. V lost 0 bases and J lost 5; bases outside the gene matches: 6. The germline V gene encodes CDR1 SEHNR and CDR2 FQNEAQ (reference sequence). CDR3 length: 15 amino acids. The CDR3 nucleotides are TGTGCCAGCAGCTTAGCGGTGACAGGGGTCGACGAGCAGTACTTC. Encoded protein: CASSLAVTGVDEQYF.

In this sample, this clone turned up a few times. The chain is built from TRBV30 and TRBJ1-2; weak D call: TRBD1 (6 bases). This CDR3 is 12 amino acids long. V lost 7 bases, J lost 7 bases, and 16 bases lay in between. The germline V gene has CDR1 GTSNPN and CDR2 SVGIG (reference sequence). The CDR3 sequence: CAYEGDKRGYTF. In DNA, the CDR3 is TGTGCCTACGAGGGGGATAAACGTGGCTACACCTTC.

This clone was detected only once. This rearrangement joins TRBV5-8 to TRBJ2-1; D unclear. V lost 4 bases to trimming and J lost 4 bases, with 12 bases between them. Looked up from germline, CDR1 is SGHTS and CDR2 is YDEGEE. The CDR3 spans 14 residues. CDR3 loop: CASSAGGGYNEQFF. As DNA, the CDR3 is TGTGCCAGCAGCGCCGGCGGTGGATACAATGAGCAGTTCTTC.

The CDR3 DNA is TGTGCCAGCAGCCCCTTGGACAGGGGGCGAGAGACCCAGTACTTC. Translation: CASSPLDRGRETQYF. The chain joins TRBV2 to TRBJ2-5; TRBD1 matches 11 bases. V was clipped by 6 bases and J by 4 bases; unmatched bases: 7. In germline, CDR1 is SNHLY, CDR2 FYNNEI. CDR3 length equals 15 residues.

The CDR3 DNA reads as TGTGCCAGCAGCGTCGGGACAGGGAGGGTGCCCCTCCACTTT. Translated: CASSVGTGRVPLHF. The chain uses TRBV9 and TRBJ1-6, with 9 bases identical to TRBD1. Germline values: CDR1 SGDLS, CDR2 YYNGEE. The CDR3 totals 14 residues. The V segment lost 2 bases and the J segment 13 bases; nucleotides outside the gene matches: 7.

This chain connects TRBV30 to TRBJ2-5, with 14 positions matching TRBD2. In germline, CDR1 is GTSNPN, CDR2 SVGIG (reference sequence). The V and J ends lost 5 bases and 6 bases, in that order; junction bases with no gene match: 5. The CDR3 loop spans 14 amino acids. CDR3 loop: CAWRLAGGQKTQYF. The CDR3 DNA follows: TGTGCCTGGCGACTAGCGGGGGGGCAAAAGACCCAGTACTTC.

The chain uses TRBV2 and TRBJ1-1, with 7 bases aligning to TRBD1. V lost 6 bases and J lost 5; bases outside the gene matches: 12. The germline V gene has CDR1 SNHLY and CDR2 FYNNEI. The CDR3 runs to 15 residues. CDR3 in amino acids: CASRPTPTGSTEAFF. As DNA, the CDR3 is TGTGCCAGCAGACCAACTCCGACAGGGTCTACTGAAGCTTTCTTT. The entire variable domain, with the rest obtained from reference TRBV2 and TRBJ1-1, is as follows: EPEVTQTPSHQVTQMGQEVILRCVPISNHLYFYWYRQILGQKVEFLVSFYNNEISEKSEIFDDQFSVERPDGSNFTLKIRSTKLEDSAMYFCASRPTPTGSTEAFFGQGTRLTVV.